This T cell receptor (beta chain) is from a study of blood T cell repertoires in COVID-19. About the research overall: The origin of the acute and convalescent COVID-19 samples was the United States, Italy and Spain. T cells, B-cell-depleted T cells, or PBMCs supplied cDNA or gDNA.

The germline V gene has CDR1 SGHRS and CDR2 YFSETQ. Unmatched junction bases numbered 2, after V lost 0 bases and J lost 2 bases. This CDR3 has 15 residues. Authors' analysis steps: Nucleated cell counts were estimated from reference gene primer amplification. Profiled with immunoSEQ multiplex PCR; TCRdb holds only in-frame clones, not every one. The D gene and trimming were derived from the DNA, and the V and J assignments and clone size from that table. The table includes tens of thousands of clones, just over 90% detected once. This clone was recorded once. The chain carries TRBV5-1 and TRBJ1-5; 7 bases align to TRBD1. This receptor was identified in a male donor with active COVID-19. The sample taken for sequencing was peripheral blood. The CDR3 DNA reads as TGCGCCAGCAGCTTGGGGACAGGACGCAATCAGCCCCAGCATTTT. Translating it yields CASSLGTGRNQPQHF.